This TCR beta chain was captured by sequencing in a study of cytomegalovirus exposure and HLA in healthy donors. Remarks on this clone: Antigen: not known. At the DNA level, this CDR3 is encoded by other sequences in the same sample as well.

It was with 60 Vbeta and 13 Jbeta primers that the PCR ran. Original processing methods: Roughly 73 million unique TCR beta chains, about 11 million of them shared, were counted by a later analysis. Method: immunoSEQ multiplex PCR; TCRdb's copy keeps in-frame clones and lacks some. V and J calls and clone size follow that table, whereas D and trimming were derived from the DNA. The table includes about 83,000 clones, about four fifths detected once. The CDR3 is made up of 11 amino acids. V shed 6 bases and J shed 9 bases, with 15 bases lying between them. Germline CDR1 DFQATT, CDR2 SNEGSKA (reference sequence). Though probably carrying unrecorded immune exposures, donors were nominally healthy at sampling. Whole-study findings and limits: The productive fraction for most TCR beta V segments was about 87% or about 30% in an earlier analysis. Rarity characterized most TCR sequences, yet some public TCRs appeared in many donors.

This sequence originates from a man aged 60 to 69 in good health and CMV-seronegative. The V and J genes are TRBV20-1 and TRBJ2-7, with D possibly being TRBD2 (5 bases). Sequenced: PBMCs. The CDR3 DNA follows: TGCAGTGCGGAGCACTCGGAGGCGCAGTACTTC. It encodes CSAEHSEAQYF.